This TCR beta chain was profiled in a study of radiotherapy plus CTLA-4 blockade in lung cancer. As for the study in general: Objective responses arose in roughly 20% of patients, and 31% experienced disease control.

The data were produced by immunoSEQ multiplex PCR, yet TCRdb's version contains in-frame clones alone and is incomplete. This table holds 45,000 to 75,000 clones, about 80% found once. Germline V CDR1 and CDR2: SGHDT, YYEEEE. The CDR3 contains 17 residues. With 2 bases clipped from V and 3 bases from J, the junction kept 8 bases outside the gene matches. Turning to this clone: Its antigen is unknown.

Study-wide findings and caveats: There was expansion of tumor-derived TCR clones in blood after radiotherapy plus ipilimumab. Early blood T cell clone dynamics, with interferon-beta, were reported to best predict response.

Receiving focal radiation plus CTLA-4 blockade with ipilimumab were patients who had chemo-refractory metastatic non-small-cell lung cancer. This rearrangement joins TRBV5-6 to TRBJ2-2; 9 positions match TRBD2. This sequence was found in a human donor with non-small cell lung cancer who had a partial response to radiotherapy plus ipilimumab. The sample in question was peripheral blood, obtained from a patient treated with radiotherapy plus ipilimumab. The CDR3 is CASSLNRRGGDTGELFF. In nucleotides, the CDR3 is TGTGCCAGCAGCTTAAATAGGCGGGGGGGGGACACCGGGGAGCTGTTTTTT.